The 15 T cell receptor beta chains given below trace back to one sample, sequenced in a study of T cell clonotyping in hematopoietic cell transplantation. Libraries were prepared by immunoSEQ multiplex PCR; TCRdb keeps only in-frame clonotypes and omits some of them. In the table there are 7,300 or so clones, more than 90% of which are singletons. Sample: PBMCs, taken 30 days after allogeneic stem cell transplant. The source is a male patient between 40 and 50 years old who had an allogeneic stem cell transplant from a related donor, so the T cells may come from the graft donor. Some clones in this sample may be carry-over from other donors' samples.

The gene calls are TRBV7-9 and TRBJ2-7; 8 positions match TRBD2. This CDR3 has 15 amino acids. After removal of 5 bases from V and 3 bases from J, the junction contained 9 bases not matched to a gene. Germline V gene data show CDR1 as SEHNR and CDR2 as FQNEAQ (reference sequence). CDR3 residues: CASSVGGVINYEQYF. The CDR3 DNA reads as TGTGCCAGCAGCGTCGGGGGGGTCATAAACTACGAGCAGTACTTC.

The CDR3, as DNA: TGCGCCAGCAGCCAAGTTTCGGGACCCTATGGCTACACCTTC. Translating it yields CASSQVSGPYGYTF. The chain joins TRBV4-1 to TRBJ1-2, with D perhaps matching TRBD1 (5 bases). The CDR3 extends over 14 amino acids. The germline CDR1 and CDR2 sequences are MGHRA and YSYEKL. Between the trimmed V and J ends, which lost 1 base and 4 bases, there was a span of 10 bases.

The V gene is TRBV4-2, the J gene TRBJ2-5; 11 bases match TRBD2. V lost 5 bases and J lost 5; bases outside the gene matches: 10. Per germline, CDR1 LGHNA and CDR2 YNFKEQ. This CDR3 spans 16 amino acids. DNA for the CDR3: TGTGCCAGCAGCATAGGCACTAGCGGGGGTGAGGAGACCCAGTACTTC. It codes for CASSIGTSGGEETQYF.

The chain links TRBV4-1 to TRBJ1-2, with D possibly TRBD1 on 6 matching bases. The germline V gene encodes CDR1 MGHRA and CDR2 YSYEKL. This CDR3 contains 14 residues. Trimming shortened V by 1 base and J by 4 bases, and 10 bases separated the two germline ends. CDR3 in DNA: TGCGCCAGCAGCCAAGTCGGGGGGGCCTATGGCTACACCTTC. Its translation is CASSQVGGAYGYTF.

V and J are TRBV2 and TRBJ1-6, with 8 bases fitting TRBD1. This CDR3 has 13 amino acids. V gave up 6 bases and J gave up 8 bases; unmatched junction bases: 3. Germline-derived CDR1 and CDR2 are SNHLY and FYNNEI. CDR3 nucleotides: TGTGCCAGCAGGCAGGGGGCTGATTCACCCCTCCACTTT. Translation gives CASRQGADSPLHF.

The gene calls are TRBV6-5 and TRBJ1-4; D gene uncertain. The CDR3 is made up of 14 amino acids. V was pared by 6 bases and J by 11 bases, with 19 bases between. Germline V CDR1 and CDR2: MNHEY, SVGAGI. As DNA, the CDR3 is TGTGCCAGCAGGCCCCTTCTCCCAACAGAGAAACTGTTTTTT. Residues: CASRPLLPTEKLFF.

The rearrangement joins TRBV30 to TRBJ2-5, with a weak D call TRBD2 (5 bases). The CDR3 runs 14 residues. V lost 2 bases and J lost 6, with 16 bases in between. Looked up from germline, CDR1 is GTSNPN and CDR2 is SVGIG (reference sequence). The CDR3 here is CAWSSGSGKQTQYF. The CDR3 nucleotides are TGTGCCTGGAGTTCAGGATCCGGGAAGCAGACCCAGTACTTC.

The chain links TRBV6-5 to TRBJ1-2; TRBD1 might be the D (5 bases). V was cut by 6 bases and J by 8 bases, with 16 bases left in between. The CDR3 is made up of 13 amino acids. Germline V gives CDR1 MNHEY, CDR2 SVGAGI. The CDR3 DNA sequence: TGTGCCAGCAGGCCGAGGCCTCAGGGCGGCTACACCTTC. Protein: CASRPRPQGGYTF.

Only one count was recorded for this clone. The chain joins TRBV28 to TRBJ1-6, with 10 bases lining up with TRBD1. Germline-derived CDR1 and CDR2 are MDHEN and SYDVKM. Losses at the gene ends were 5 bases for V and 5 bases for J; bases not matched to a gene: 3. This CDR3 is built from 15 residues. As DNA, the CDR3 is TGTGCCAGCAGTGCCGGGACAGGGGATAATTCACCCCTCCACTTT. It encodes CASSAGTGDNSPLHF.

This chain joins TRBV9 and TRBJ2-7, with 8 bases fitting TRBD1. This CDR3 contains 14 residues. CDR1 is SGDLS and CDR2 is YYNGEE in the germline V gene. The V and J ends lost 4 bases and 2 bases, in that order; junction bases with no gene match: 5. This CDR3 reads CASSPLDRAYEQYF. The CDR3 region has the DNA TGTGCCAGCAGCCCGTTGGACAGGGCCTACGAGCAGTACTTC.

The gene calls are TRBV6-1 and TRBJ2-2, with a possible D match to TRBD1 (5 bases). The germline CDR1 and CDR2 sequences are MNHNS and SASEGT. CDR3 length: 17 residues. V dropped 2 bases and J dropped 6 bases, with 19 bases sitting between them. The CDR3 protein is CASSERSGRVFPGELFF. Written as DNA, the CDR3 is TGTGCCAGCAGTGAACGTAGTGGCAGGGTTTTCCCCGGGGAGCTGTTTTTT.

The chain has TRBV7-9 and TRBJ2-7, with unresolved D. Per germline, CDR1 SEHNR and CDR2 FQNEAQ (reference sequence). CDR3 length: 13 residues. With 1 base removed from V and 5 bases from J, the gap between germline ends came to 9 bases. This CDR3 is CASSLDSGNEQYF. The DNA for the CDR3 is TGTGCCAGCAGCTTAGATTCAGGCAACGAGCAGTACTTC.

The chain couples TRBV6-5 to TRBJ2-7, with D unresolved. This CDR3 comprises 12 residues. Looked up from germline, CDR1 is MNHEY and CDR2 is SVGAGI. Trimming left V 6 bases short and J 2 bases short, with 8 bases between. For the CDR3, the DNA is TGTGCCAGCAGCCCCGGGCCCTACGAGCAGTACTTC. Translated, it gives CASSPGPYEQYF.

V is TRBV21-1 and J is TRBJ2-7; the listed D gene, TRBD2, was not tested against the DNA. TRBV21-1 is a known pseudogene. The CDR3 sequence is 12 residues long. CDR3 in amino acids: CASSKRGYEQYF. Here the CDR3 DNA reads TGTGCCAGCAGCAAACGGGGATACGAGCAGTACTTC.

The chain is built from TRBV18 and TRBJ1-2; D is undetermined. The length of the CDR3 is 12 residues. Germline lookup yields CDR1 KGHSH and CDR2 LQKENI. The V end lost 1 base, the J end lost 7 bases, and 7 bases lay between the germline ends. The chain's CDR3 is CASSPQYSGYTF. CDR3 bases: TGTGCCAGCTCACCACAATATAGTGGCTACACCTTC.